This T cell receptor (beta chain) was recovered during a study of STAT5B mutations in CD4+ large granular lymphocyte leukemia. This clone appeared a single time. Antigen: not known. TCRdb keeps only in-frame clones here, not all; method: immunoSEQ multiplex PCR. The sample has fewer than 35,000 clones; around 71% are singletons. Germline V gene lookup returns CDR1 LNHDA and CDR2 SQIVND (reference sequence). The V and J ends lost 5 bases and 1 base, in that order; junction bases with no gene match: 5. This CDR3 region has 15 residues. Points from the study as a whole: Patient CD4-sorted repertoires stayed more clonal than healthy ones after leukemic-clone removal.

This receptor was identified in a human donor in good health. Sequencing used CD4+ T cells from blood buffy coats. The chain recombines TRBV19 with TRBJ1-5; 7 bases map to TRBD1. CDR3 protein: CASSGGTDSNQPQHF. The CDR3 nucleotides read TGTGCCAGTAGTGGGGGGACAGACAGCAATCAGCCCCAGCATTTT.